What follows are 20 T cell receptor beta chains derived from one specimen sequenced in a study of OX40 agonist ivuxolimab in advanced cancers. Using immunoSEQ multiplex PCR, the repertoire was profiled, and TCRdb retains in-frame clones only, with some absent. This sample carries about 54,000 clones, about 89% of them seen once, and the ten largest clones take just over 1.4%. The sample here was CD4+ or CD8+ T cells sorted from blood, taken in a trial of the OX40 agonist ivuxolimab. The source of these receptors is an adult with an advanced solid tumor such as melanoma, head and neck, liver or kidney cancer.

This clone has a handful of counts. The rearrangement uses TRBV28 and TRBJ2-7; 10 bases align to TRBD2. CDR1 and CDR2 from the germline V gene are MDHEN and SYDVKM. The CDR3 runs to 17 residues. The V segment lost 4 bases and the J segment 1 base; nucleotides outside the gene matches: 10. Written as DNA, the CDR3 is TGTGCCAGCAGTTCCTCACCTCTAGCGGGGGATTCCTACGAGCAGTACTTC. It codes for CASSSSPLAGDSYEQYF.

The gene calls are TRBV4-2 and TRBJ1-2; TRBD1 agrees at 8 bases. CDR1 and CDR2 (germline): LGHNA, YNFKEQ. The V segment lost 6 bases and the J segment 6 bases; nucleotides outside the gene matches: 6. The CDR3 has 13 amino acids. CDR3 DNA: TGTGCCAGCAGATCCGGACAGGGTAATGGCTACACCTTC. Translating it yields CASRSGQGNGYTF.

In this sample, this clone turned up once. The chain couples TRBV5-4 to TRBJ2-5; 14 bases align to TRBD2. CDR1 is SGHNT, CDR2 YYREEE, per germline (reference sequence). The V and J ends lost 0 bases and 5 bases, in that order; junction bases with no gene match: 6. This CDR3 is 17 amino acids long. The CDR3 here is CASSLGGLAGVAETQYF. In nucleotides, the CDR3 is TGTGCCAGCAGCTTGGGGGGACTAGCGGGAGTGGCTGAGACCCAGTACTTC.

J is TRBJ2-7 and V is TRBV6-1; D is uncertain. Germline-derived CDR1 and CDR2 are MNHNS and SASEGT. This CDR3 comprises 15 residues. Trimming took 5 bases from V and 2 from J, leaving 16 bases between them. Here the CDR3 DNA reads TGTGCCAGCAGTACCCTCCGAGACAACACCTACGAGCAGTACTTC. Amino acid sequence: CASSTLRDNTYEQYF.

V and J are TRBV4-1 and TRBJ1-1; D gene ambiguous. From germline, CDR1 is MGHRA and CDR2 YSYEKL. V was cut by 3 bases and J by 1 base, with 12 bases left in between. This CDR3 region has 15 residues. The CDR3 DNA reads TGCGCCAGCAGCCACGACACACAAGCGAACACTGAAGCTTTCTTT. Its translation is CASSHDTQANTEAFF.

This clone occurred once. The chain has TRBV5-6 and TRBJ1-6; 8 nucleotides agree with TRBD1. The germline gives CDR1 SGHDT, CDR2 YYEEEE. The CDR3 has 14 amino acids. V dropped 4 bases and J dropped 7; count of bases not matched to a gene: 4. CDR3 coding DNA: TGTGCCAGCAGCAGCCGGGACAGGAATTCACCCCTCCACTTT. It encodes CASSSRDRNSPLHF.

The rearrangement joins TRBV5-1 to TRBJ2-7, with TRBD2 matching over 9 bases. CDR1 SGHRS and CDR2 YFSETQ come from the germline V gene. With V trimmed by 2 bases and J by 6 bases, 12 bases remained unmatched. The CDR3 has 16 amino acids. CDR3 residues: CASSLGGGGAEFEQYF. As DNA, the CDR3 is TGCGCCAGCAGCTTAGGAGGCGGGGGGGCCGAGTTCGAGCAGTACTTC.

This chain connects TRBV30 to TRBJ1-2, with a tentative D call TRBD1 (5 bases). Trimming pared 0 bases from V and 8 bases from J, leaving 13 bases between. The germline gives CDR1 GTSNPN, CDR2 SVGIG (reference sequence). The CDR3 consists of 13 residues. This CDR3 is CAWSVQGTGGYTF. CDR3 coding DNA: TGTGCCTGGAGTGTCCAGGGAACGGGGGGCTACACCTTC.

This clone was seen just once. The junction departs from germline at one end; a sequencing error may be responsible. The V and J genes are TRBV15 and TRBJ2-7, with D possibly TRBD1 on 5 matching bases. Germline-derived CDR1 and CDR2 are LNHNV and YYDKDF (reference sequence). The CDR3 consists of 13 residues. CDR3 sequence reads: CATSRESGYGQYF. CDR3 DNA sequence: TGTGCCACCAGCAGAGAGTCAGGGTACGGGCAGTACTTC. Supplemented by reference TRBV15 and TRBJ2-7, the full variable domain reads DAMVIQNPRYQVTQFGKPVTLSCSQTLNHNVMYWYQQKSSQAPKLLFHYYDKDFNNEADTPDNFQSRRPNTSFCFLDIRSPGLGDTAMYLCATSRESGYGQYFGPGTRLTVT.

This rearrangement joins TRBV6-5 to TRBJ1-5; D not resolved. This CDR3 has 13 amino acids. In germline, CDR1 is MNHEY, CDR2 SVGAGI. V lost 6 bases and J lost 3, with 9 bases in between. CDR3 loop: CASRKGSNQPQHF. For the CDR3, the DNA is TGTGCCAGCAGGAAAGGGTCCAATCAGCCCCAGCATTTT.

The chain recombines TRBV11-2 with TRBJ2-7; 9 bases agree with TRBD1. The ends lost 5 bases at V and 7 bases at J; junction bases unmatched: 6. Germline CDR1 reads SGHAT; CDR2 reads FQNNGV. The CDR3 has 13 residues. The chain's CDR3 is CASSTQTGGEQYF. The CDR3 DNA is TGTGCCAGCAGCACCCAGACAGGGGGAGAGCAGTACTTC.

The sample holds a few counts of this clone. For the CDR3, the DNA is TGTGCCAGCAGCTCGGGACAGGGAGGGCCCACTGGGGATGGCTACACCTTC. Translation gives CASSSGQGGPTGDGYTF. J is TRBJ1-2 and V is TRBV7-9; 9 bases are a match to TRBD1. The CDR3 spans 17 residues. Germline V gene lookup returns CDR1 SEHNR and CDR2 FQNEAQ (reference sequence). J lost 6 bases, V lost 4 bases, and 15 bases had no gene match.

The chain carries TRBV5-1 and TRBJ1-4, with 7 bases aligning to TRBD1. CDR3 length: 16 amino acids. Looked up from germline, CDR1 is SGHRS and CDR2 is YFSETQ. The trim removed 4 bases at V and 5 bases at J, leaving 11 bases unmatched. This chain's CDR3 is CASSIPTGTENEKLFF. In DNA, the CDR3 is TGCGCCAGCAGCATCCCAACCGGGACAGAAAATGAAAAACTGTTTTTT.

The CDR3, as DNA: TGTGCCAGCAGTGCTTCTTCGGCCGGCGGGGAGCTGTTTTTT. The encoded protein is CASSASSAGGELFF. The chain carries TRBV2 and TRBJ2-2; no reliable D call. The CDR3 has 14 residues. Trimming took 4 bases from V and 7 from J, leaving 13 bases between them. The germline V gene encodes CDR1 SNHLY and CDR2 FYNNEI.

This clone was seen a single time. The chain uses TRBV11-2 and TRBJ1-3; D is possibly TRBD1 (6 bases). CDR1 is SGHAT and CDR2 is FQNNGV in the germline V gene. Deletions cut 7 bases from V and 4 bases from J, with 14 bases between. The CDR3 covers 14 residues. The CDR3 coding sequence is TGTGCCAGCACCACAGGGAGGGAGGGAAACACCATATATTTT. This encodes CASTTGREGNTIYF.

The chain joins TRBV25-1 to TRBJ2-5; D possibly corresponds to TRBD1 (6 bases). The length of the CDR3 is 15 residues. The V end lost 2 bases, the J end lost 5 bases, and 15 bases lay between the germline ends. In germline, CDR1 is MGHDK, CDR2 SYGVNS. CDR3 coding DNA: TGTGCCAGCAGTGAAGGGGGCGCAACGCGCGAGACCCAGTACTTC. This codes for CASSEGGATRETQYF.

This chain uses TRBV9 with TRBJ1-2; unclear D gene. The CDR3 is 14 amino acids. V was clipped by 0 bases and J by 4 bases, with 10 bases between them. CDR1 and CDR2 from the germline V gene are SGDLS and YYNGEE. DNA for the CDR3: TGTGCCAGCAGCGTAGGGGTGACTGCCTATGGCTACACCTTC. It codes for CASSVGVTAYGYTF. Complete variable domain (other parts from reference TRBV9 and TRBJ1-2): DSGVTQTPKHLITATGQRVTLRCSPRSGDLSVYWYQQSLDQGLQFLIQYYNGEERAKGNILERFSAQQFPDLHSELNLSSLELGDSALYFCASSVGVTAYGYTFGSGTRLTVV.

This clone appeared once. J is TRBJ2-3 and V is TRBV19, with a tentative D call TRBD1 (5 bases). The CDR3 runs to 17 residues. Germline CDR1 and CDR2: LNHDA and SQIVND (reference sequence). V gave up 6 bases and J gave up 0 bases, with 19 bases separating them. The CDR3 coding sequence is TGTGCCAGTAGCCGCTACTCAGGGTCCTCTAGCACAGATACGCAGTATTTT. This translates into CASSRYSGSSSTDTQYF.

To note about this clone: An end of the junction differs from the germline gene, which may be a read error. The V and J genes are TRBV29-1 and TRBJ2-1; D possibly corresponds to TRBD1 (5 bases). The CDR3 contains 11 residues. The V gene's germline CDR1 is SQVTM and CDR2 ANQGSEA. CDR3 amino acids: CSVDGAAELFF. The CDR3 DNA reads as TGCAGCGTTGATGGGGCGGCAGAGCTGTTCTTC.

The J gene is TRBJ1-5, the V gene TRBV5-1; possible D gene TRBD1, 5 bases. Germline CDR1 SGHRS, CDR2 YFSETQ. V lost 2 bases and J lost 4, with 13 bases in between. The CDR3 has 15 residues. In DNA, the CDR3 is TGCGCCAGCAGCTTCGAGGGGAACCATAATCAGCCCCAGCATTTT. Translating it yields CASSFEGNHNQPQHF.